Each of the 2 T cell receptor beta chains below was sequenced from the same sample in a study of blood T cells in healthy people across ages. A second roughly 6 to 12 cycle PCR used barcoded and J-beta primers. TCRdb used MiXCR to reprocess the 5' RACE reads, holding one entry per CDR3 protein. This sample yields approximately 850,000 distinct CDR3 sequences, of which 58% are seen a single time; about 20% belongs to the top ten. The sequencing sample was made of blood. The receptors originated from a young man in good health.

This chain joins TRBV7-9 and TRBJ2-3, with 7 bases that match TRBD1. With 5 bases clipped from V and 5 bases from J, the junction kept 10 bases outside the gene matches. The germline CDR1 and CDR2 sequences are SEHNR and FQNEAQ (reference sequence). The CDR3 length is 15 residues. CDR3 nucleotides: TGTGCCAGCAGCGGCCCGGGCCAGGGGGAAGATACGCAGTATTTT. Protein product: CASSGPGQGEDTQYF.

The CDR3 coding sequence is TGTGCCAGCCGGTCCTTAGAGGAGGGAGGGCCGGGTGAGCAGTTCTTC. This codes for CASRSLEEGGPGEQFF. The rearrangement joins TRBV12-3 or TRBV12-4 to TRBJ2-1; TRBD2 matches 7 bases. With 8 bases clipped from V and 9 bases from J, the junction kept 19 bases outside the gene matches. CDR3 size: 16 residues.